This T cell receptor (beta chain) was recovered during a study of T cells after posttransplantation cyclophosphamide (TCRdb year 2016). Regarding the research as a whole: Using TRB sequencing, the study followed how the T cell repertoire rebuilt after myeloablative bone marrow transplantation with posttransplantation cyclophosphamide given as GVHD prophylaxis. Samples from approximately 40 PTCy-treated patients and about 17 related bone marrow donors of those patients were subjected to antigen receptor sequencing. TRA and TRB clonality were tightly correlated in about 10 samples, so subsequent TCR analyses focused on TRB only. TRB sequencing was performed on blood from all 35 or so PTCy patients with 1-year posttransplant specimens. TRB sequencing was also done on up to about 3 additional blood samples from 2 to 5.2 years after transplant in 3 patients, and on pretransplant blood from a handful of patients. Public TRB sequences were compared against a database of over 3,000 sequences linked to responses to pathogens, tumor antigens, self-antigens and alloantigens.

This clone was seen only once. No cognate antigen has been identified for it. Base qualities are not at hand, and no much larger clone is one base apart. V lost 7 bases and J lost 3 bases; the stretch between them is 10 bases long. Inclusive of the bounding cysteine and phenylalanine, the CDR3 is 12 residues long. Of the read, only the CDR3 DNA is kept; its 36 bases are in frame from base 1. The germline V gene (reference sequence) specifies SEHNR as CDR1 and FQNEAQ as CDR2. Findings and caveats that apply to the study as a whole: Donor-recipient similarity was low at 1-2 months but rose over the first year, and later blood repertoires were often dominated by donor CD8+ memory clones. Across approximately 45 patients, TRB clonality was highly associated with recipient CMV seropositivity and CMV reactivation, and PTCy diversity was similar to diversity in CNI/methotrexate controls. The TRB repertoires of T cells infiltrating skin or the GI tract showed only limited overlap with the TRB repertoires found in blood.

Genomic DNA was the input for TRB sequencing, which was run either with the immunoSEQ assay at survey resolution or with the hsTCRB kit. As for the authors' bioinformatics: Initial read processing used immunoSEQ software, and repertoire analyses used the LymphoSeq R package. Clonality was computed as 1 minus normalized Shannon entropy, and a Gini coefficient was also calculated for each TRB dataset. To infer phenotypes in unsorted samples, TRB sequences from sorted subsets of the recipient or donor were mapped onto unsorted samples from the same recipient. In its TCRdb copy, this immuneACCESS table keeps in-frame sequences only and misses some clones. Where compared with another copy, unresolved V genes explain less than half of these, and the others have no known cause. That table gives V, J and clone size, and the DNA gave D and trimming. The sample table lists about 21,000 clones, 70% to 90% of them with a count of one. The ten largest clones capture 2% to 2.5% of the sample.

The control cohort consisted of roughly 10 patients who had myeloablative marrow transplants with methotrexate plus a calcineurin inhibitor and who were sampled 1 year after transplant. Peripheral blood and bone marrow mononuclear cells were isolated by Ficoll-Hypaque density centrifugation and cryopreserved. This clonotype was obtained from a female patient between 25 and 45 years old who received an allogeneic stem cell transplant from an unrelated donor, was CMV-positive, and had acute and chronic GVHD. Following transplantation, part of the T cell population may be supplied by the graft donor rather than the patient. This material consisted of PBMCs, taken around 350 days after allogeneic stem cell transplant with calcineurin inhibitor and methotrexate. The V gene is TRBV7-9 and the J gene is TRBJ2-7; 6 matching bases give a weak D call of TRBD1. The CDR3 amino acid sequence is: CASNLGGYEQYF. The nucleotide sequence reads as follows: TGTGCCAGCAATCTAGGGGGCTACGAGCAGTACTTC.